This T cell receptor (beta chain) comes out of a study of sequential checkpoint blockade in melanoma. On the study more broadly: After both sequences, patients received maintenance nivolumab.

The protocol was immunoSEQ multiplex PCR, while the TCRdb copy is restricted to in-frame clones and leaves out a portion. The profile shows tens of thousands of clones, 80% of them singletons. The CDR3 consists of 15 residues. Germline CDR1 and CDR2: SGHDT and YYEEEE. J lost 5 bases, V lost 0 bases, and 6 bases had no gene match. Regarding treatment: randomized to nivolumab then ipilimumab (arm A) or the reverse (arm B). Live CD3+CD8+ CD19− CD56− cells were sorted from PBMCs. The clonotype comes from a human donor with melanoma. The chain links TRBV5-6 to TRBJ2-7; 9 bases align to TRBD2. Source: CD8+ T cells sorted from blood (inferred from file names), taken from a patient given nivolumab and ipilimumab in sequence. The CDR3 DNA follows: TGTGCCAGCAGCTTGGTCCTAGCGGGGAGGCACGAGCAGTACTTC. As protein: CASSLVLAGRHEQYF.